Listed below are T cell receptor beta chains from one sample, sequenced in a study of cytomegalovirus exposure and HLA in healthy donors. Measured with immunoSEQ multiplex PCR; TCRdb has only the in-frame clones, and not every one. The sample shows 170,000 or so clones, roughly 85% of them seen only once. Material: PBMCs. Receptor source: a woman in her thirties or forties in good health and CMV-seronegative. CDR3s include the opening cysteine and the closing phenylalanine or tryptophan. Each record gives: J gene, V gene, D gene, clone size, CDR3 DNA, CDR3 protein. D genes are given only for firm matches. The size of a clone is reported for some rows only, either as once, few or many, or as a class for expanded clones.

TRBJ2-1	TRBV9	TRBD2	-	TGTGCCAGCAGCCCGTCCGGCGGGAGAAGCCCGGATGAGCAGTTCTTC	CASSPSGGRSPDEQFF
TRBJ1-1	TRBV28	TRBD1	-	TGTGCCAGCAGTGAGCCACGGACAGGGGCGTTGAACACTGAAGCTTTCTTT	CASSEPRTGALNTEAFF
TRBJ2-3	TRBV27	-	-	TGTGCCAGCAGGCGGGCAGATACGCAGTATTTT	CASRRADTQYF
TRBJ1-1	TRBV20-1	-	once	TGCAGTGCCACCTACGGCACTGAAGCTTTCTTT	CSATYGTEAFF
TRBJ1-6	TRBV18	-	once	TGTGCCAGCTCACCGCGTGACATGGTCAATTCACCCCTCCACTTT	CASSPRDMVNSPLHF
TRBJ2-1	TRBV2	TRBD2	-	TGTGCCAGCAAGATAGCGGGGGGGAACAATGAGCAGTTCTTC	CASKIAGGNNEQFF
TRBJ2-5	TRBV28	-	-	TGTGCCAGCAGTTTAAGTCCTGAGACAGATCAAGAGACCCAGTACTTC	CASSLSPETDQETQYF
TRBJ2-7	TRBV11-1	-	-	TGTGCCAGCAGCTTAGGACAGACCTACGAGCAGTACTTC	CASSLGQTYEQYF
TRBJ2-1	TRBV19	-	-	TGTGCCAGTAGTACCCGGGGGATGTACAATGAGCAGTTCTTC	CASSTRGMYNEQFF
TRBJ2-6	TRBV27	-	-	TGTGCCAGCAGTAGAGTGGGGGGATCTGGGGCCAACGTCCTGACTTTC	CASSRVGGSGANVLTF
TRBJ2-7	TRBV5-6	TRBD1	once	TGTGCCAGCACCTCGGACAGGGAGCATGACGAGCAGTACTTC	CASTSDREHDEQYF
TRBJ1-5	TRBV4-1	-	-	TGCGCCAGCAGCCAAGAAAGCTCACAGGGAGGGAGCTTTAATCAGCCCCAGCATTTT	CASSQESSQGGSFNQPQHF
TRBJ2-1	TRBV11-2	-	-	TGTGCCCAGCCGGTTTCGCAGGGATCCAATGAGCAGTTCTTC	CAQPVSQGSNEQFF
TRBJ2-7	TRBV6-5	TRBD2	few	TGTGCCAGCAGTCCTTTAGCGGGAAGGACCTACGAGCAGTACTTC	CASSPLAGRTYEQYF
TRBJ1-1	TRBV4-2	TRBD1	-	TGTGCCAGCAGCCAACCACGCCATGTGGCTACTCGGGACAGGGGAATGAACACTGAAGCTTTCTTT	CASSQPRHVATRDRGMNTEAFF
TRBJ2-1	TRBV28	-	-	TGTGCCAGCAGTTTATCCCGGGGGAAGGCCTACAATGAGCAGTTCTTC	CASSLSRGKAYNEQFF
TRBJ2-7	TRBV6-5	TRBD2	-	TGTGCCAGCTCCGGGGGAGGGAACGAGCAGTACTTC	CASSGGGNEQYF
TRBJ2-1	TRBV6-1	TRBD2	-	TGTGCCAGCAGTGAAGCGCGGACTAGCGCGGGTGAGCAGTTCTTC	CASSEARTSAGEQFF
TRBJ1-1	TRBV19	-	-	TGTGCCAGTAGTACAGGTCAGGGTGAAGCTTTCTTT	CASSTGQGEAFF
TRBJ2-2	TRBV6-5	-	-	TGTGCCAGCAGTTATTGGGCAGGGGCAACCGGGGAGCTGTTTTTT	CASSYWAGATGELFF
TRBJ1-5	TRBV9	-	-	TGTGCCAGCAGCGATGGGCAGGGTAGCAATCAGCCCCAGCATTTT	CASSDGQGSNQPQHF
TRBJ1-2	TRBV5-1	-	few	TGCGCCAGCAGCTTGGACAGGCTCTATGGCTACACCTTC	CASSLDRLYGYTF
TRBJ1-4	TRBV4-3	-	-	TGCGCCAGCAGCCAAGAGAGTAATGAAAAACTGTTTTTT	CASSQESNEKLFF
TRBJ1-3	TRBV9	-	few	TGTGCCAGCAGCGTAGGAGCAAGCTTCTCTGGAAACACCATATATTTT	CASSVGASFSGNTIYF
TRBJ1-5	TRBV7-9	-	few	TGTGCCAGCAGCCGCGGCGGGGGAGCGCCTGTTCGGCAGCCCCAGCATTTT	CASSRGGGAPVRQPQHF
TRBJ2-2	TRBV6-1	-	once	TGTGCCAGCAGTGAAGGGGAGACTTGGGACACCGGGGAGCTGTTTTTT	CASSEGETWDTGELFF
TRBJ2-2	TRBV6-1	TRBD2	-	TGTGCCAGCAGCCGAGCTAGCGGGGACACCGGGGAGCTGTTTTTT	CASSRASGDTGELFF
TRBJ2-4	TRBV15	-	-	TGTGCCACCAGCAGAGATAAGGGGTCTGAGGCCAAAAACATTCAGTACTTC	CATSRDKGSEAKNIQYF
TRBJ1-4	TRBV9	-	-	TGTGCCAGCAGCGTAGGCGGGGCTGACCACGAAAAACTGTTTTTT	CASSVGGADHEKLFF
TRBJ1-5	TRBV2	TRBD1	-	TGTGCCAGCAGTCCCCTGGACAGGGCAAGAAGGGAGCCCCAGCATTTT	CASSPLDRARREPQHF
TRBJ2-7	TRBV6-1	-	-	TGTGCCAGCAGTGATCCGGGCTACGAGCAGTACTTC	CASSDPGYEQYF
TRBJ1-5	TRBV27	-	-	TGTGCCACCGAACAGGGATCTAGCAATCAGCCCCAGCATTTT	CATEQGSSNQPQHF
TRBJ1-1	TRBV5-1	-	-	TGCGCCAGCAGCCGTCTCAGGGTGAACACTGAAGCTTTCTTT	CASSRLRVNTEAFF
TRBJ1-2	TRBV10-2	TRBD1	-	TGCGCCAGCACTTTACGGACAGGGGATGGCTACACCTTC	CASTLRTGDGYTF
TRBJ2-3	TRBV2	-	-	TGTGCCAGCCCCGCGCGGGATACGCAGTATTTT	CASPARDTQYF
TRBJ2-1	TRBV7-9	TRBD2	-	TGTGCCAGCAGCCGGACTAGTTTCTACAATGAGCAGTTCTTC	CASSRTSFYNEQFF
TRBJ1-1	TRBV27	TRBD1	few	TGTGCCAGCAGTTTATCGCGGACAGGGGAGGCTTTCTTT	CASSLSRTGEAFF
TRBJ1-6	TRBV9	-	-	TGTGCCAGCAGCGTAGAACCCCGGGGGGCTGAGGATTCACCCCTCCACTTT	CASSVEPRGAEDSPLHF
TRBJ2-3	TRBV9	TRBD1	-	TGTGCCAGCAGCGTAGGAACTGGAGACAGGGGGCGCACAGATACGCAGTATTTT	CASSVGTGDRGRTDTQYF
TRBJ2-4	TRBV28	-	-	TGTGCCAGCAGTTTTGGAGGGATTATAGCCAAAAACATTCAGTACTTC	CASSFGGIIAKNIQYF
TRBJ2-5	TRBV6-1	TRBD2	few	TGTGCCAGCAGTGGTTGGCTAGCGGGGACAGAGACCCAGTACTTC	CASSGWLAGTETQYF
TRBJ1-1	TRBV19	-	once	TGTGCCAGTAGTCCCGAGGGTCCGACGGGAGCTTTCTTT	CASSPEGPTGAFF